This T cell receptor beta chain was found in a study of vaccination and CD4 T cells after COVID-19. Overall study context: Collection of post-vaccine samples followed dose two by a median roughly 72 days, spanning a range of 14 to 241.

This clonotype came up a few times. Antigen unknown. The CDR3 is 12 amino acids. V was pared by 7 bases and J by 3 bases, with 9 bases between. Germline V gene data show CDR1 as MDHEN and CDR2 as SYDVKM. With the Oncomine TCR Beta short-read assay, DNA from cultured CD4+ T cells was sequenced. TCRdb reprocessed the PCR reads via MiXCR and lists one record per CDR3 protein. The sample has about 25,000 distinct CDR3 sequences; more than 40% are singletons. Described treatment: approximately 11-day PBMC culture with coronavirus spike peptide pools or control peptides (ViraFEST assay). ViraFEST relied on peptide pools to expand antigen-specific T cells; the TCRs were sequenced afterward.

This clonotype was obtained from a human donor who had recovered from COVID-19. Specimen: CD4+ T cells from blood, cultured in vitro. The chain is built from TRBV28 and TRBJ1-2; no firm D call. This CDR3 reads CASTPGYYGYTF. The CDR3 DNA sequence: TGTGCCAGCACCCCCGGGTACTATGGCTACACCTTC.